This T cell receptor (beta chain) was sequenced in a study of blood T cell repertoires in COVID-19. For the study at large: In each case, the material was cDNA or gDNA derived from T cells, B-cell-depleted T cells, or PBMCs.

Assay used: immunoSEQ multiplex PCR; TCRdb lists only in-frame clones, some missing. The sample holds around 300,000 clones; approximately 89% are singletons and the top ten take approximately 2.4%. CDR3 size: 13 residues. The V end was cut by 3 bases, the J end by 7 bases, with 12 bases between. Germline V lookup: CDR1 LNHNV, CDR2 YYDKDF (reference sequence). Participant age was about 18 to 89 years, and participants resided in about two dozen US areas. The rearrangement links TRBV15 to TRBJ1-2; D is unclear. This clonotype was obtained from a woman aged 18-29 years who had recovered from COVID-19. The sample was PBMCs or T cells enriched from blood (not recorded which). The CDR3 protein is CATSSSQASGYTF. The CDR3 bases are TGTGCCACCAGCAGTAGTCAGGCTTCTGGCTACACCTTC.